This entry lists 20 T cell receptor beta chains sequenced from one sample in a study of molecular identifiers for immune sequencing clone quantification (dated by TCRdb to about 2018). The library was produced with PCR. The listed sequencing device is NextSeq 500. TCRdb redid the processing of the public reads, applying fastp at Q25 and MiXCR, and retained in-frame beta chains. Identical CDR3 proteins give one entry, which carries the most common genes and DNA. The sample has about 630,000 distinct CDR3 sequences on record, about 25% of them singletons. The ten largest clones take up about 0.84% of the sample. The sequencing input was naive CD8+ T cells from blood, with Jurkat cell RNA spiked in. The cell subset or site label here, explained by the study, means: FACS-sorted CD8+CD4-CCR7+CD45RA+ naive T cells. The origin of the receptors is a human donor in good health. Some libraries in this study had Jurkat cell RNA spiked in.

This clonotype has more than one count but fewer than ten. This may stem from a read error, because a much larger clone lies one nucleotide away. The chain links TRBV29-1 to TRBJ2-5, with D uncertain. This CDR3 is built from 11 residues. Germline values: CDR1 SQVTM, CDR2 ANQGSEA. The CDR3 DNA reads TGCGGCGTTGAAGGCCCAGAGACCCAGTACTTC. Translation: CGVEGPETQYF.

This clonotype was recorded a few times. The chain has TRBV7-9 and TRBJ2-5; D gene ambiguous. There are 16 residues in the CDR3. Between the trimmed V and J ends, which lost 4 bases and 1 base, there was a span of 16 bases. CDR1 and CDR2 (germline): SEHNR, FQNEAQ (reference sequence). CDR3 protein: CASSSNLGIRQETQYF. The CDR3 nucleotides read TGTGCCAGCAGCTCCAACCTGGGAATCCGCCAAGAGACCCAGTACTTC.

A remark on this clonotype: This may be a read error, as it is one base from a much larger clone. Written as DNA, the CDR3 is TGTGCCAGCCGCCGTCTTGCGGTTAGCGGATTCAACACAGATACGCAGTATTTT. Its protein product is CASRRLAVSGFNTDTQYF. The J gene is TRBJ2-3, the V gene TRBV5-3; TRBD2 might be the D (6 bases). TRBV5-3 is noted as an ORF with a role that remains uncertain. The CDR3 is 18 residues long. V dropped 8 bases and J dropped 2 bases, with 27 bases sitting between them.

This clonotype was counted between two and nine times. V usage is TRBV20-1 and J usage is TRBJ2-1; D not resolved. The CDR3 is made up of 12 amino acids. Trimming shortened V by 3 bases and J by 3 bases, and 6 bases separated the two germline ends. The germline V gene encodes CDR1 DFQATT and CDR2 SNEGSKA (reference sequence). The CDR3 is CSASELYNEQFF. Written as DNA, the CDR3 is TGCAGTGCTAGTGAACTCTACAATGAGCAGTTCTTC.

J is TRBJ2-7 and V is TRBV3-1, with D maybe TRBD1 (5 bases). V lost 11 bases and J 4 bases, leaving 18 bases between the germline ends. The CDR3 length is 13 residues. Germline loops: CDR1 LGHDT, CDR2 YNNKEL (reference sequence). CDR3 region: CAQKPRVGYEQYF. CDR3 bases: TGTGCCCAAAAACCCAGGGTGGGGTACGAGCAGTACTTC.

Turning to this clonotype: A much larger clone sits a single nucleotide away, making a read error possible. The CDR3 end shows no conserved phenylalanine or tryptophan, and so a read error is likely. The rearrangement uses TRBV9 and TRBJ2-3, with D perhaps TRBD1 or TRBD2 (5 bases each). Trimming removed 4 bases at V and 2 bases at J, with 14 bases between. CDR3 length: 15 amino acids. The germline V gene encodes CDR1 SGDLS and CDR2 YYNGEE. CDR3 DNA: TGTGCCAGCAGCCGGGACGGTCCCTTCACAGATACGCAGTATTCT. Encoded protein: CASSRDGPFTDTQYS.

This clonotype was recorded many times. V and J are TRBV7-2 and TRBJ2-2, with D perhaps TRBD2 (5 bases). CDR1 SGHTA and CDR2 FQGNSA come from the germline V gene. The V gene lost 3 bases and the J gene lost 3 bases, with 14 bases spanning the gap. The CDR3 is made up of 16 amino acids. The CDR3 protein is CASSFWPNGDTGELFF. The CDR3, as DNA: TGTGCCAGCAGCTTCTGGCCGAACGGGGACACCGGGGAGCTGTTTTTT.

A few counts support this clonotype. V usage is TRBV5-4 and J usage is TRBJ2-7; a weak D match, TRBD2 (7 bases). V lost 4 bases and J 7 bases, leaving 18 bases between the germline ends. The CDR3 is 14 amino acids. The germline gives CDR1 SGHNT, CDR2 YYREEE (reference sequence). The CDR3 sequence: CASSLGLGGEEQYF. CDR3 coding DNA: TGTGCCAGCAGCCTGGGCCTAGGGGGGGAGGAGCAGTACTTC.

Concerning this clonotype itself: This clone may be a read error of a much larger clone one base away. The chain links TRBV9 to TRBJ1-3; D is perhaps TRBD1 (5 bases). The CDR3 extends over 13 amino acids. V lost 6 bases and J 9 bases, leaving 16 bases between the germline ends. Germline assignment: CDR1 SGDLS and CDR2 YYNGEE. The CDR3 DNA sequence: TGTGCCAGCAACTCAGGGACCGGAGGCACCATATATTTT. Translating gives CASNSGTGGTIYF. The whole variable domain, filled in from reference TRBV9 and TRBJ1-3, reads DSGVTQTPKHLITATGQRVTLRCSPRSGDLSVYWYQQSLDQGLQFLIQYYNGEERAKGNILERFSAQQFPDLHSELNLSSLELGDSALYFCASNSGTGGTIYFGEGSWLTVV.

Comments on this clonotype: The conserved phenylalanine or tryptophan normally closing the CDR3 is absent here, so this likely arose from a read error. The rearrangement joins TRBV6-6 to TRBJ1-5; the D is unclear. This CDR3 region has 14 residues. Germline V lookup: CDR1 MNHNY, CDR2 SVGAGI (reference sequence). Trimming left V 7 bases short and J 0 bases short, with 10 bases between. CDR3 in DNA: TGTGCCAGCAACCGCTTCAATAGCAATCAGCCCCAGCATGTT. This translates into CASNRFNSNQPQHV.

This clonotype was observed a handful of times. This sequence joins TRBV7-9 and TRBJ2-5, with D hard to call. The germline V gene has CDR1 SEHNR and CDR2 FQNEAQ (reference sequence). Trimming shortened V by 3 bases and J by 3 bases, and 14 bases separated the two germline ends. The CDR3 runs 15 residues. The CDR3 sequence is CASSFILGQKETQYF. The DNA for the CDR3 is TGTGCCAGCAGCTTTATCTTAGGTCAGAAAGAGACCCAGTACTTC.

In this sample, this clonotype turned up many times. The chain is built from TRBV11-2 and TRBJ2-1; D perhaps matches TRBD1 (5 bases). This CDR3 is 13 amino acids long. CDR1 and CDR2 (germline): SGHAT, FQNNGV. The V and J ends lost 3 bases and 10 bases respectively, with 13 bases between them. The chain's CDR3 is CASSFPDRNEQFF. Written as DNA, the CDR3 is TGTGCCAGCAGCTTTCCTGACAGAAACGAGCAGTTCTTC.

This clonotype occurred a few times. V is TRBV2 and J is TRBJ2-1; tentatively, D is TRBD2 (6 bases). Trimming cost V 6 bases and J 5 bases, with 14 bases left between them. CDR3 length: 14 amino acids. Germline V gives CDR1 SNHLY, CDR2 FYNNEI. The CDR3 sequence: CASSISWGDNEQFF. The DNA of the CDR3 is TGTGCCAGCAGCATCAGCTGGGGGGACAATGAGCAGTTCTTC.

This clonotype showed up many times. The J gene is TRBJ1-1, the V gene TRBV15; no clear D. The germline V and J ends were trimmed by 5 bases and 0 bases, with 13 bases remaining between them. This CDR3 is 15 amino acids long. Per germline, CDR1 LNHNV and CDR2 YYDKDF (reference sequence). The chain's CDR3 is CATSWEGAVNTEAFF. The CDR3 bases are TGTGCCACCAGCTGGGAAGGAGCAGTGAACACTGAAGCTTTCTTT.

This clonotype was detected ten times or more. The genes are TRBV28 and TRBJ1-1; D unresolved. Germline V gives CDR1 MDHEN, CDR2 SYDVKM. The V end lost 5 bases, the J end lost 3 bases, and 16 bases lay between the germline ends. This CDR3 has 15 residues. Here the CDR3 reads CASSRNWQADTEAFF. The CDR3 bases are TGTGCCAGCAGTCGAAATTGGCAGGCGGACACTGAAGCTTTCTTT.

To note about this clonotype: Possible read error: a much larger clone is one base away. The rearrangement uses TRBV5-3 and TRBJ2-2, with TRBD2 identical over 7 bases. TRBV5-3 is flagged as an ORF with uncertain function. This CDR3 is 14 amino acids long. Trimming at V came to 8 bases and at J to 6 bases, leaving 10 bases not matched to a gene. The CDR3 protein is CASSGDLAAGELFF. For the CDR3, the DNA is TGTGCCAGCAGCGGGGACCTGGCCGCCGGGGAGCTGTTTTTT.

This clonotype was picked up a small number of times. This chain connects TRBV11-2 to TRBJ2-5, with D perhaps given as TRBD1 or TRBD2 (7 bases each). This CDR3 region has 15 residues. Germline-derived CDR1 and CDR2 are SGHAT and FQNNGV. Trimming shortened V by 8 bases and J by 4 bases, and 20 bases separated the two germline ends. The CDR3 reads CASSVAGGEGETQYF. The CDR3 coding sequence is TGTGCCAGCTCTGTGGCAGGGGGGGAGGGAGAGACCCAGTACTTC.

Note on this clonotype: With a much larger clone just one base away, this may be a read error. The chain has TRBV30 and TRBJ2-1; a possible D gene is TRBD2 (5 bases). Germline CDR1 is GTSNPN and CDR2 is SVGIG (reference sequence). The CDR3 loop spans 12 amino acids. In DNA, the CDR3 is TGTGCCTGGAGTCACACTTCCTGGGAGCCGTTCTTC. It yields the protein CAWSHTSWEPFF.

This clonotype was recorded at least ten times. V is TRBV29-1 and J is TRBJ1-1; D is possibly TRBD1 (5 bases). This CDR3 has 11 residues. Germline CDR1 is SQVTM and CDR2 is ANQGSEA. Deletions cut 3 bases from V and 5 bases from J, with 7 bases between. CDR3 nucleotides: TGCAGCGTTGATAAGGGGACTGAAGCTTTCTTT. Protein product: CSVDKGTEAFF.

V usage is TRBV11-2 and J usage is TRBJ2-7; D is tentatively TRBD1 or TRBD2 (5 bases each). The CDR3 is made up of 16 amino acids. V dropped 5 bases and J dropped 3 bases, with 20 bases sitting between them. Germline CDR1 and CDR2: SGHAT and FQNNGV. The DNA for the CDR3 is TGTGCCAGCAGCAATATGGTACGGGGCCAAATCTACGAGCAGTACTTC. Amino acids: CASSNMVRGQIYEQYF.